One and the same sample provided the 13 T cell receptor beta chains below, sequenced in a study of blood T cells in healthy people across ages. The authors ran a second PCR of roughly 6 to 12 cycles using a sample-barcoded 5' primer and a J-beta primer mix. Each CDR3 protein is one row after TCRdb ran MiXCR on the 5' RACE reads. This table holds hundreds of thousands of distinct CDR3 sequences, around 43% found once. The sample comprised blood. The receptors derive from a man older than 75 in good health.

This clonotype has a single count. The J gene is TRBJ1-1, the V gene TRBV29-1, with 8 bases identical to TRBD1. The CDR3 totals 13 residues. V was pared by 4 bases and J by 0 bases, with 1 base of the junction left unmatched. The germline V gene encodes CDR1 SQVTM and CDR2 ANQGSEA. The CDR3 DNA is TGCAGCGTTGCAGGGGGCATGAACACTGAAGCTTTCTTT. Its protein is CSVAGGMNTEAFF.

This clonotype has only a few counts. The genes are TRBV6-6 and TRBJ2-3; no definite D call. The ends were cut back, 7 bases at V and 0 bases at J, with 8 bases in the middle. The V gene's germline CDR1 is MNHNY and CDR2 SVGAGI (reference sequence). The CDR3 is 13 amino acids. This chain's CDR3 is CASTKISTDTQYF. CDR3 nucleotide sequence: TGTGCCAGCACCAAAATTAGCACAGATACGCAGTATTTT.

CDR3 sequence reads: CASSKQGAYGYTF. CDR3 nucleotides: TGTGCCAGCAGCAAGCAGGGGGCATATGGCTACACCTTC. V gene TRBV7-2 combines with J gene TRBJ1-2; 8 nucleotides agree with TRBD1. Germline CDR1 SGHTA, CDR2 FQGNSA. This CDR3 region has 13 residues. Trimming took 5 bases from V and 5 from J; bases not matched to a gene: 4. Combining the CDR3 with reference TRBV7-2 and TRBJ1-2 gives the whole variable domain GAGVSQSPSNKVTEKGKDVELRCDPISGHTALYWYRQSLGQGLEFLIYFQGNSAPDKSGLPSDRFSAERTGGSVSTLTIQRTQQEDSAVYLCASSKQGAYGYTFGSGTRLTVV.

The chain is built from TRBV7-2 and TRBJ2-1, with a tentative D call TRBD1 (6 bases). CDR1 and CDR2 from the germline V gene are SGHTA and FQGNSA. Trimming removed 4 bases at V and 7 bases at J, with 14 bases between. The CDR3 length is 14 residues. The CDR3 sequence: CASSSPGHFNEQFF. The CDR3 bases are TGTGCCAGCAGCTCGCCGGGACATTTTAATGAGCAGTTCTTC. The full variable domain, with the rest looked up from reference TRBV7-2 and TRBJ2-1, is GAGVSQSPSNKVTEKGKDVELRCDPISGHTALYWYRQSLGQGLEFLIYFQGNSAPDKSGLPSDRFSAERTGGSVSTLTIQRTQQEDSAVYLCASSSPGHFNEQFFGPGTRLTVL.

The chain links TRBV7-2 to TRBJ2-4; tentative D call: TRBD2 (7 bases). Germline loops: CDR1 SGHTA, CDR2 FQGNSA. The V gene lost 6 bases and the J gene lost 2 bases, with 11 bases spanning the gap. CDR3 length equals 14 residues. The CDR3, as DNA: TGTGCCAGCAGGAGGGGGGGCACCAAAAACATTCAGTACTTC. This encodes CASRRGGTKNIQYF.

The gene calls are TRBV6-5 and TRBJ2-1; 11 bases align to TRBD2. The CDR3 is 20 residues long. CDR1 MNHEY and CDR2 SVGAGI come from the germline V gene. With V trimmed by 3 bases and J by 7 bases, 20 bases remained unmatched. The CDR3 region has the DNA TGTGCCAGCAGTTATCGCCCCCAGGGAGGACTAGCGGGTCGAGGGAATGAGCAGTTCTTC. Translation gives CASSYRPQGGLAGRGNEQFF.

This rearrangement joins TRBV6-2 or TRBV6-3 to TRBJ2-1; 9 positions agree with TRBD1. Germline CDR1 reads MNHEY; CDR2 reads SVGEGT. The CDR3 sequence is 14 residues long. The ends lost 5 bases at V and 10 bases at J; junction bases unmatched: 9. CDR3 protein: CASSRPGQGVEQFF. The CDR3, as DNA: TGTGCCAGCAGTAGACCGGGACAGGGAGTCGAGCAGTTCTTC.

This clonotype appeared a few times. CDR3 nucleotide sequence: TGTGCCAGCAGCCTCCGGACAGGGGGAAACTATGGCTACACCTTC. Its protein product is CASSLRTGGNYGYTF. This rearrangement joins TRBV12-3 or TRBV12-4 to TRBJ1-2; the match to TRBD1 covers 10 bases. CDR3 size: 15 residues. Germline trimming cut 6 bases from V and 2 bases from J; bases unmatched to any gene: 6.

The CDR3 spells CASSVDLGLAGADTQYF. Here the CDR3 DNA reads TGTGCCAGCAGCGTAGACCTCGGACTAGCGGGAGCAGATACGCAGTATTTT. The chain is built from TRBV9 and TRBJ2-3, with 13 bases that match TRBD2. The V and J ends lost 0 bases and 4 bases, in that order; junction bases with no gene match: 5. The CDR3 length is 17 residues. Germline values: CDR1 SGDLS, CDR2 YYNGEE.

The table lists this clonotype with a count of one. The rearrangement links TRBV7-8 to TRBJ2-6, with D perhaps matching TRBD2 (7 bases). V dropped 8 bases and J dropped 3 bases, with 20 bases sitting between them. This CDR3 is built from 17 residues. Germline V gives CDR1 SGHVS, CDR2 FQNEAQ. The CDR3 region has the DNA TGTGCCAGCGGAGAAAGGGGGGGGGCAAGTGGGGCCAACGTCCTGACTTTC. Translating gives CASGERGGASGANVLTF.

The chain uses TRBV12-3 or TRBV12-4 and TRBJ2-7; D is uncertain. Near its end, the DNA agrees better with TRBJ2-4, so the J call may be wrong. CDR3 length: 13 residues. For the CDR3, the DNA is TGTGCCAGCAGTTTGGCAGACGCCGACATTCAGTACTTC. This encodes CASSLADADIQYF.

The chain couples TRBV5-1 to TRBJ2-3; 14 bases are shared with TRBD2. J lost 4 bases, V lost 4 bases, and 5 bases had no gene match. The CDR3 length is 16 residues. The V gene's germline CDR1 is SGHRS and CDR2 YFSETQ. Written as DNA, the CDR3 is TGCGCCAGCAGCATTGGACTAGCGGGAGGTTCAGATACGCAGTATTTT. It specifies CASSIGLAGGSDTQYF. Drawing the rest from reference TRBV5-1 and TRBJ2-3, the complete variable domain is KAGVTQTPRYLIKTRGQQVTLSCSPISGHRSVSWYQQTPGQGLQFLFEYFSETQRNKGNFPGRFSGRQFSNSRSEMNVSTLELGDSALYLCASSIGLAGGSDTQYFGPGTRLTVL.

For this clonotype: A read error may explain this, as a much larger clone is one base away. This sequence joins TRBV29-1 and TRBJ1-1; no clear D. The CDR3 spans 12 residues. CDR1 and CDR2 from the germline V gene are SQVTM and ANQGSEA. CDR3: CSGEVGSTEAFF. The CDR3 region has the DNA TGCAGTGGGGAGGTGGGTAGCACTGAAGCTTTCTTT.